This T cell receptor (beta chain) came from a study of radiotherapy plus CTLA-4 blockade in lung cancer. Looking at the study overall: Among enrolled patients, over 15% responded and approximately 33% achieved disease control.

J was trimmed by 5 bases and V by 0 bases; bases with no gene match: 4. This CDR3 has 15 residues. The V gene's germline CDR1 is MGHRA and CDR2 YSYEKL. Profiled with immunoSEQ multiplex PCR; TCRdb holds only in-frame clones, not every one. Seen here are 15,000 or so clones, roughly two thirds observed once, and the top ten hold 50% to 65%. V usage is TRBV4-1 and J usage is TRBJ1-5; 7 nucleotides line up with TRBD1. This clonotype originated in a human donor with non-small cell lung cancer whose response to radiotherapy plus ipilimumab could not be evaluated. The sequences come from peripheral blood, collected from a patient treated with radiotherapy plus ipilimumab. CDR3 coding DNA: TGCGCCAGCAGCCAAGAGGGCCAGGGGGATCAGCCCCAGCATTTT. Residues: CASSQEGQGDQPQHF.